This T cell receptor beta chain was sequenced during a study of shared clonotypes between healthy human individuals. The CDR3 is 16 amino acids. V dropped 5 bases and J dropped 0 bases, with 17 bases sitting between them. Germline CDR1 MDHEN, CDR2 SYDVKM. Findings of the study overall: On the whole, naive subsets had larger estimated richness than memory subsets had.

Only in-frame clones appear in the TCRdb table, and some are missing; sequencing was by immunoSEQ multiplex PCR. The sample includes hundreds of thousands of clones, around 92% seen only once; the top ten take under 30%. Naivety among CD8 cells was defined by CD45RO negativity and positive CCR7 selection, thereby excluding terminally differentiated effector memory CD45RA+ cells. Comments on this clone: What it binds is unknown.

Input material: naive CD8+ T cells sorted from blood. The TCR comes from a man under 40 in good health. The V gene is TRBV28, the J gene TRBJ2-7; no clear D. The CDR3 DNA follows: TGTGCCAGCAGTCTCTCGCCCCTGAATATCTCCTACGAGCAGTACTTC. Amino acid sequence: CASSLSPLNISYEQYF.